Reported below is one TCR beta chain. Sequencing was performed with immunoSEQ multiplex PCR; in TCRdb, only in-frame clones are kept and a portion is missing. The sample records more than 110,000 clones, roughly four fifths being singletons. This entry belongs to a study of blood T cell repertoires in COVID-19. As for the study in general: Whether acute or convalescent, the COVID-19 samples came from the United States, Italy and Spain.

Germline V gene sequence: CDR1 KGHSH, CDR2 LQKENI. Trimming took 3 bases from V and 1 from J, leaving 10 bases between them. The CDR3 totals 14 residues. V usage is TRBV18 and J usage is TRBJ2-7, with TRBD1 as a possible D gene (6 bases). The receptor was isolated from a woman aged 45-65 years with active or convalescent COVID-19. Sequencing used peripheral blood. In nucleotides, the CDR3 is TGTGCCAGCTCACCGGAGCAGGGGTCCTACGAGCAGTACTTC. This encodes CASSPEQGSYEQYF.